Each of the 29 T cell receptor beta chains below was sequenced from the same sample in a study of shared clonotypes between healthy human individuals. Sequencing was performed with immunoSEQ multiplex PCR; in TCRdb, only in-frame clones are kept and a portion is missing. The table includes about 610,000 clones, approximately 97% detected once. The source material was naive CD4+ T cells sorted from blood. Indicated subset: CD45RA+ positively selected. The origin of the receptors is a woman in her 30s in good health.

This chain uses TRBV28 with TRBJ2-7; possibly TRBD2 for D (6 bases). Trimming shortened V by 5 bases and J by 5 bases, and 19 bases separated the two germline ends. CDR1 is MDHEN, CDR2 SYDVKM, per germline. There are 15 residues in the CDR3. CDR3 residues: CASSPRGGVGDEQYF. In DNA, the CDR3 is TGTGCCAGCAGTCCCCGAGGAGGGGTTGGCGACGAGCAGTACTTC.

The gene calls are TRBV5-1 and TRBJ1-2, with 9 bases aligning to TRBD1. The germline CDR1 and CDR2 sequences are SGHRS and YFSETQ. The CDR3 has 14 amino acids. J was trimmed by 5 bases and V by 0 bases; bases with no gene match: 2. The CDR3 here is CASSLGQGEYGYTF. CDR3 in DNA: TGCGCCAGCAGCTTGGGACAGGGGGAATATGGCTACACCTTC. Full variable domain (remainder filled in from reference TRBV5-1 and TRBJ1-2): KAGVTQTPRYLIKTRGQQVTLSCSPISGHRSVSWYQQTPGQGLQFLFEYFSETQRNKGNFPGRFSGRQFSNSRSEMNVSTLELGDSALYLCASSLGQGEYGYTFGSGTRLTVV.

This clone appeared once. J is TRBJ1-1 and V is TRBV5-6; D not resolved. Germline CDR1 reads SGHDT; CDR2 reads YYEEEE. CDR3 length: 12 amino acids. V gave up 2 bases and J gave up 4 bases, with 6 bases separating them. The CDR3 region has the DNA TGTGCCAGCAGCTTCCGTATCACTGAAGCTTTCTTT. Its protein product is CASSFRITEAFF.

The chain is built from TRBV28 and TRBJ1-5; D is unresolved. CDR3 size: 17 residues. Per germline, CDR1 MDHEN and CDR2 SYDVKM. With 4 bases removed from V and 0 bases from J, the gap between germline ends came to 16 bases. This CDR3 is CASSSPQIVDSNQPQHF. CDR3 DNA sequence: TGTGCCAGCAGTTCCCCCCAAATCGTGGATAGCAATCAGCCCCAGCATTTT. Full variable domain (rest looked up from reference TRBV28 and TRBJ1-5): DVKVTQSSRYLVKRTGEKVFLECVQDMDHENMFWYRQDPGLGLRLIYFSYDVKMKEKGDIPEGYSVSREKKERFSLILESASTNQTSMYLCASSSPQIVDSNQPQHFGDGTRLSIL.

The chain recombines TRBV27 with TRBJ2-2; 12 bases are shared with TRBD2. Germline CDR1 is MNHEY and CDR2 is SMNVEV (reference sequence). V was pared by 3 bases and J by 5 bases, with 4 bases of the junction left unmatched. The CDR3 spans 16 residues. The CDR3 DNA follows: TGTGCCAGCAGTTTCTGGACTAGCGGGGAGACCGGGGAGCTGTTTTTT. Amino acids: CASSFWTSGETGELFF.

The chain recombines TRBV15 with TRBJ2-1, with 10 bases aligning to TRBD1. The V and J ends lost 3 bases and 8 bases, in that order; junction bases with no gene match: 16. The V gene's germline CDR1 is LNHNV and CDR2 YYDKDF (reference sequence). The CDR3 is 18 amino acids. The CDR3 nucleotides read TGTGCCACCAGCAGGAGAACCGGGACAGGGGTTATTGTTTATGAGCAGTTCTTC. Encoded protein: CATSRRTGTGVIVYEQFF.

About this clone itself: The sample carries other DNA sequences with the same CDR3. The chain has TRBV2 and TRBJ1-5; weak D call: TRBD1 (5 bases). V lost 4 bases and J 7 bases, leaving 11 bases between the germline ends. CDR1 SNHLY and CDR2 FYNNEI come from the germline V gene. The CDR3 is 13 amino acids. CDR3 residues: CASSGQGEQPQHF. The DNA for the CDR3 is TGTGCCAGCAGTGGGCAAGGGGAGCAGCCCCAGCATTTT.

The genes are TRBV2 and TRBJ2-4; TRBD2 agrees at 7 bases. From germline, CDR1 is SNHLY and CDR2 FYNNEI. Trimming cost V 4 bases and J 7 bases; bases outside gene matches: 7. This CDR3 is built from 14 residues. As DNA, the CDR3 is TGTGCCAGCAGTGCGACTAGCTCCGGGAACATTCAGTACTTC. Protein sequence: CASSATSSGNIQYF.

The chain couples TRBV20-1 to TRBJ2-5, with D perhaps assigned TRBD1 or TRBD2 (5 bases each). The germline CDR1 and CDR2 sequences are DFQATT and SNEGSKA (reference sequence). CDR3 length: 11 amino acids. The CDR3 DNA sequence: TGCACAGGGACCCTCAGAGAGACCCAGTACTTC. It codes for CTGTLRETQYF.

This chain connects TRBV28 to TRBJ2-6; TRBD2 is a possible D gene (5 bases). The CDR3 spans 15 residues. Germline V gene sequence: CDR1 MDHEN, CDR2 SYDVKM. Trimming left V 1 base short and J 2 bases short, with 6 bases between. The CDR3 DNA is TGTGCCAGCAGTTTATCCGGGACTGGGGCCAACGTCCTGACTTTC. This translates into CASSLSGTGANVLTF.

This chain joins TRBV10-3 and TRBJ2-2, with unresolved D. The CDR3 consists of 15 residues. V dropped 2 bases and J dropped 1 base, with 8 bases sitting between them. Germline lookup yields CDR1 ENHRY and CDR2 SYGVKD. The CDR3 here is CAISERSQNTGELFF. CDR3 bases: TGTGCCATCAGTGAGCGAAGTCAGAACACCGGGGAGCTGTTTTTT.

Written as DNA, the CDR3 is TGTGCCAGCTCACCACGTAACGGGGTCCAAGAGACCCAGTACTTC. It specifies CASSPRNGVQETQYF. V usage is TRBV18 and J usage is TRBJ2-5; D is perhaps TRBD2 (5 bases). The CDR3 spans 15 residues. Trimming pared 1 base from V and 1 base from J, leaving 10 bases between. CDR1 is KGHSH, CDR2 LQKENI, per germline.

This chain connects TRBV28 to TRBJ2-3; TRBD1 matches at 9 bases. After removal of 6 bases from V and 6 bases from J, the junction contained 7 bases not matched to a gene. The CDR3 has 14 residues. Per the germline V gene, CDR1 is MDHEN and CDR2 is SYDVKM. The CDR3 loop is CASRDRGSLDTQYF. CDR3 nucleotides: TGTGCCAGCAGGGACAGGGGCTCCCTCGATACGCAGTATTTT.

This chain connects TRBV28 to TRBJ1-6; D is undetermined. The CDR3 extends over 13 amino acids. The V gene's germline CDR1 is MDHEN and CDR2 SYDVKM. The V end was cut by 2 bases, the J end by 9 bases, with 8 bases between. DNA of the CDR3: TGTGCCAGCAGTTTACTTGTGGGTTCACCCCTCCACTTT. Translation gives CASSLLVGSPLHF.

This clone was seen once. V and J are TRBV9 and TRBJ1-1; 7 nucleotides align to TRBD1. The CDR3 covers 16 residues. The germline gives CDR1 SGDLS, CDR2 YYNGEE. The V gene end was trimmed by 3 bases and the J gene end by 5 bases; junction bases not matched to a gene: 13. For the CDR3, the DNA is TGTGCCAGCAGCGGGGGACAGTTCCAACTGGGTACTGAAGCTTTCTTT. Encoded protein: CASSGGQFQLGTEAFF.

The chain couples TRBV11-2 to TRBJ2-1; TRBD1 is a possible D gene (6 bases). The CDR3 loop spans 14 amino acids. Trimming shortened V by 1 base and J by 6 bases, and 10 bases separated the two germline ends. CDR1 and CDR2 (germline): SGHAT, FQNNGV. DNA for the CDR3: TGTGCCAGCAGCTTAGGGGGGCGGTTCAATGAGCAGTTCTTC. Amino acid sequence: CASSLGGRFNEQFF.

The chain combines TRBV18 with TRBJ1-5, with 8 positions matching TRBD1. This CDR3 spans 15 amino acids. The V gene's germline CDR1 is KGHSH and CDR2 LQKENI. Unmatched junction bases numbered 10, after V lost 3 bases and J lost 9 bases. The CDR3 sequence: CASSPTGDSSPPQHF. DNA for the CDR3: TGTGCCAGCTCACCGACAGGGGATAGTTCCCCGCCCCAGCATTTT.

The CDR3 reads CASSGSSPLHF. CDR3 DNA sequence: TGCGCCAGCAGCGGTAGCTCACCCCTCCACTTT. V gene TRBV5-1 combines with J gene TRBJ1-6, with D uncertain. The V end lost 4 bases, the J end lost 10 bases, and 6 bases lay between the germline ends. From germline, CDR1 is SGHRS and CDR2 YFSETQ. CDR3 size: 11 residues.

This chain connects TRBV12-5 to TRBJ2-3; 12 bases align to TRBD2. Germline V gene sequence: CDR1 LGHNT, CDR2 FRNRAP. With 0 bases clipped from V and 9 bases from J, the junction kept 7 bases outside the gene matches. This CDR3 region has 16 residues. CDR3 residues: CASGLVTSGGVLTQYF. The CDR3 DNA is TGTGCTAGTGGTTTGGTGACTAGCGGGGGTGTTTTGACGCAGTATTTT.

V usage is TRBV7-9 and J usage is TRBJ2-7; D unresolved. The CDR3 has 14 amino acids. Germline V gene sequence: CDR1 SEHNR, CDR2 FQNEAQ (reference sequence). Trimming pared 6 bases from V and 6 bases from J, leaving 18 bases between. In nucleotides, the CDR3 is TGTGCCAGCAGTACAAATCCCCGGTCTGGCGAGCAGTACTTC. The encoded protein is CASSTNPRSGEQYF.

The chain links TRBV28 to TRBJ1-1; TRBD1 is a possible D gene (6 bases). V shed 0 bases and J shed 6 bases, with 8 bases lying between them. Germline assignment: CDR1 MDHEN and CDR2 SYDVKM. The CDR3 sequence is 13 residues long. CDR3 amino acids: CASSLWTGPEAFF. In nucleotides, the CDR3 is TGTGCCAGCAGTTTATGGACAGGTCCTGAAGCTTTCTTT.

The chain combines TRBV25-1 with TRBJ1-1; D call uncertain. The CDR3 spans 15 residues. V shed 6 bases and J shed 1 base, with 15 bases lying between them. Germline CDR1 reads MGHDK; CDR2 reads SYGVNS. The CDR3 DNA reads as TGTGCCAGCAGGCCGATAGGGAGACCGAACACTGAAGCTTTCTTT. Its translation is CASRPIGRPNTEAFF.

CDR3 in DNA: TGCGCCAGCAGCTTGGCTGGGGCAGCTTGGGGCTCACCCCTCCACTTT. Its translation is CASSLAGAAWGSPLHF. The V and J genes are TRBV5-1 and TRBJ1-6, with a possible D match to TRBD1 (5 bases). Germline V gives CDR1 SGHRS, CDR2 YFSETQ. The CDR3 consists of 16 residues. With 0 bases removed from V and 10 bases from J, the gap between germline ends came to 17 bases.

The V call is TRBV6-6, the J call TRBJ2-5, with 11 positions matching TRBD2. CDR1 is MNHNY, CDR2 SVGAGI, per germline (reference sequence). V was pared by 4 bases and J by 5 bases, with 9 bases of the junction left unmatched. CDR3 length: 16 residues. CDR3 region: CASSFPTSGSRETQYF. The CDR3 DNA is TGTGCCAGCAGTTTCCCCACTAGCGGGAGCAGGGAGACCCAGTACTTC.

CDR3 residues: CASSTPNITGRLKTSTDTQYF. The CDR3 coding sequence is TGTGCCAGTAGTACCCCTAACATAACCGGGAGGTTAAAAACTAGCACAGATACGCAGTATTTT. The rearrangement uses TRBV19 and TRBJ2-3, with TRBD2 identical over 7 bases. The CDR3 spans 21 residues. The germline gives CDR1 LNHDA, CDR2 SQIVND (reference sequence). Germline trimming cut 4 bases from V and 0 bases from J; bases unmatched to any gene: 22.

The chain links TRBV5-4 to TRBJ2-1; tentative D call: TRBD2 (5 bases). V was trimmed by 4 bases and J by 10 bases, leaving 9 bases between them. Germline lookup yields CDR1 SGHNT and CDR2 YYREEE (reference sequence). The CDR3 consists of 11 residues. CDR3 nucleotide sequence: TGTGCCAGCAGCGCCGAGGGCGAGCAGTTCTTC. The encoded protein is CASSAEGEQFF.

The rearrangement joins TRBV6-1 to TRBJ2-7, with D perhaps matching TRBD2 (6 bases). The CDR3 runs to 15 residues. Per germline, CDR1 MNHNS and CDR2 SASEGT. V was pared by 4 bases and J by 0 bases, with 13 bases between. CDR3 loop: CASSGGTGDSYEQYF. The DNA for the CDR3 is TGTGCCAGCAGTGGTGGGACGGGAGACTCCTACGAGCAGTACTTC.

The chain carries TRBV2 and TRBJ2-5, with unresolved D. The CDR3 totals 15 residues. Germline CDR1 and CDR2: SNHLY and FYNNEI. The V gene lost 7 bases and the J gene lost 1 base, with 16 bases spanning the gap. This CDR3 is CASMDPVAGQETQYF. The CDR3 region has the DNA TGTGCCAGCATGGACCCCGTAGCAGGCCAAGAGACCCAGTACTTC.

The V call is TRBV5-1, the J call TRBJ2-7, with 8 bases identical to TRBD2. Per germline, CDR1 SGHRS and CDR2 YFSETQ. Germline trimming cut 0 bases from V and 5 bases from J; bases unmatched to any gene: 10. The CDR3 covers 16 residues. CDR3 region: CASSLDPRGRTNEQYF. DNA for the CDR3: TGCGCCAGCAGCTTGGATCCGCGCGGGAGGACCAACGAGCAGTACTTC.